These 27 T cell receptor beta chains were sequenced from one sample in a study of Ad26.COV2.S vaccination and SARS-CoV-2 variants. Only in-frame clones appear in the TCRdb table, and some are missing; sequencing was by immunoSEQ multiplex PCR. The sample has about half a million clones, 80% to 90% seen once. Noted treatment: approximately 18 received Ad26.COV2.S at low or high dose, single or two shots; roughly five received placebo; per-sample allocation not given. Day 63 following the first vaccine or placebo injection was when the samples were taken. Sequenced material: peripheral blood, taken in a trial of Ad26.COV2.S vaccine versus placebo. The receptor source for this set is a person aged 18-60 years who received the Ad26.COV2.S COVID-19 vaccine or a placebo.

The CDR3 sequence is CASSYEYYEQYF. Written as DNA, the CDR3 is TGTGCCAGCAGTTACGAGTACTACGAGCAGTACTTC. The chain joins TRBV6-2 or TRBV6-3 to TRBJ2-7; D gene uncertain. The V gene lost 2 bases and the J gene lost 3 bases, with 5 bases spanning the gap. Germline V gives CDR1 MNHEY, CDR2 SVGEGT. The CDR3 is made up of 12 amino acids.

The rearrangement uses TRBV12-3 or TRBV12-4 and TRBJ2-7; the D is unclear. Deletions cut 3 bases from V and 3 bases from J, with 9 bases between. The CDR3 spans 13 residues. The CDR3 protein is CASSFSGNYEQYF. For the CDR3, the DNA is TGTGCCAGCAGTTTTTCCGGAAACTACGAGCAGTACTTC.

The chain joins TRBV2 to TRBJ1-4, with no clear D. This CDR3 region has 14 residues. V lost 6 bases to trimming and J lost 5 bases, with 13 bases between them. Germline CDR1 is SNHLY and CDR2 is FYNNEI. The CDR3 bases are TGTGCCAGCAGCGTTAGAACGGGGAATGAAAAACTGTTTTTT. It encodes CASSVRTGNEKLFF.

Points on this clone: At one of its ends the junction is not consistent with the germline gene, which may arise from a read error. J is TRBJ2-5 and V is TRBV7-9, with D possibly being TRBD2 (6 bases). CDR1 is SEHNR, CDR2 FQNEAQ, per germline (reference sequence). CDR3 length: 15 residues. The CDR3 DNA is TGTGCCAGCTGCTTAGGTTCGGTGGGGGGAGAGACCCAGTACTTC. Translated: CASCLGSVGGETQYF.

The J gene is TRBJ1-5, the V gene TRBV15; D unresolved. V dropped 1 base and J dropped 3 bases, with 13 bases sitting between them. The CDR3 spans 16 residues. The germline gives CDR1 LNHNV, CDR2 YYDKDF (reference sequence). CDR3 region: CATSRGSQVYNQPQHF. The CDR3 nucleotides are TGTGCCACCAGCAGAGGGTCTCAAGTTTACAATCAGCCCCAGCATTTT.

The CDR3 region has the DNA TGTGCCAGCAGCTTACAGGGTAGGAACACTGAAGCTTTCTTT. Protein sequence: CASSLQGRNTEAFF. The chain uses TRBV11-1 and TRBJ1-1, with D possibly TRBD1 on 5 matching bases. V dropped 2 bases and J dropped 1 base, with 8 bases sitting between them. Germline CDR1 and CDR2: SGHAT and FQDESV (reference sequence). CDR3 size: 14 residues.

CDR3 in DNA: TGTGCCAGCAGTTCAAGCACAGATACGCAGTATTTT. This codes for CASSSSTDTQYF. The gene calls are TRBV6-5 and TRBJ2-3; D not certain. Germline V gene lookup returns CDR1 MNHEY and CDR2 SVGAGI. This CDR3 region has 12 residues. V lost 4 bases and J 0 bases, leaving 2 bases between the germline ends.

The chain uses TRBV2 and TRBJ2-5; 10 nucleotides agree with TRBD2. The CDR3 spans 15 residues. Germline V gene data show CDR1 as SNHLY and CDR2 as FYNNEI. The ends lost 7 bases at V and 3 bases at J; junction bases unmatched: 8. The CDR3 sequence is CASTSSGGTKETQYF. In nucleotides, the CDR3 is TGTGCCAGCACCAGTAGCGGGGGGACAAAAGAGACCCAGTACTTC.

The V call is TRBV6-6, the J call TRBJ1-2, with 8 bases that match TRBD1. The trim removed 6 bases at V and 3 bases at J, leaving 6 bases unmatched. The germline V gene has CDR1 MNHNY and CDR2 SVGAGI (reference sequence). The CDR3 totals 14 residues. The CDR3 DNA sequence: TGTGCCAGCAGCAGAACGACAGGGGACTATGGCTACACCTTC. Translating gives CASSRTTGDYGYTF.

The V call is TRBV3-1 (or the pseudogene TRBV3-2), the J call TRBJ2-7, with 13 bases that match TRBD2. This CDR3 comprises 14 residues. V trimming: 1 base; J trimming: 6 bases; junction bases outside the gene matches: 0. Germline CDR1 and CDR2: LGHDT and YNNKEL (reference sequence). The chain's CDR3 is CASSQGLAGGEQYF. DNA for the CDR3: TGTGCCAGCAGCCAAGGACTAGCGGGAGGCGAGCAGTACTTC.

The V and J genes are TRBV27 and TRBJ1-4; 7 nucleotides align to TRBD1. V dropped 5 bases and J dropped 0; count of bases not matched to a gene: 6. This CDR3 is built from 16 residues. CDR1 MNHEY and CDR2 SMNVEV come from the germline V gene (reference sequence). The CDR3 sequence is CASSKRGLATNEKLFF. The CDR3 bases are TGTGCCAGCAGTAAAAGGGGGCTGGCAACTAATGAAAAACTGTTTTTT.

The J gene is TRBJ1-2, the V gene TRBV27; perhaps TRBD1 as D (5 bases). CDR1 MNHEY and CDR2 SMNVEV come from the germline V gene (reference sequence). The V and J ends lost 0 bases and 0 bases respectively, with 8 bases between them. There are 15 residues in the CDR3. This CDR3 is CASSLSGATNYGYTF. In nucleotides, the CDR3 is TGTGCCAGCAGTTTATCCGGGGCGACTAACTATGGCTACACCTTC.

This clone was found once. The V gene is TRBV28, the J gene TRBJ1-5; TRBD1 matches at 7 bases. Germline V lookup: CDR1 MDHEN, CDR2 SYDVKM. The CDR3 consists of 16 residues. The V gene end was trimmed by 5 bases and the J gene end by 0 bases; junction bases not matched to a gene: 7. CDR3: CASSEGGADSNQPQHF. CDR3 DNA sequence: TGTGCCAGCAGTGAAGGGGGCGCGGATAGCAATCAGCCCCAGCATTTT.

The genes are TRBV5-1 and TRBJ1-1; D perhaps matches TRBD1 (6 bases). V lost 4 bases, J lost 2 bases, and 12 bases lay in between. Germline V gives CDR1 SGHRS, CDR2 YFSETQ. The CDR3 runs to 14 residues. CDR3 amino acids: CASSQQTGNTEAFF. The CDR3 DNA reads TGCGCCAGCAGCCAACAGACAGGCAACACTGAAGCTTTCTTT.

The rearrangement joins TRBV28 to TRBJ2-3, with D maybe TRBD2 (6 bases). V was cut by 7 bases and J by 0 bases, with 14 bases left in between. The CDR3 loop spans 15 amino acids. CDR1 and CDR2 (germline): MDHEN, SYDVKM. CDR3 sequence reads: CASNPLGTSTDTQYF. For the CDR3, the DNA is TGTGCCAGCAACCCCCTCGGGACTAGCACAGATACGCAGTATTTT.

V gene TRBV25-1 combines with J gene TRBJ2-5; D possibly matches TRBD1 or TRBD2 (5 bases each). Trimming took 2 bases from V and 0 from J, leaving 7 bases between them. The CDR3 loop spans 14 amino acids. Germline assignment: CDR1 MGHDK and CDR2 SYGVNS. The CDR3 is CASSELGDQETQYF. The CDR3 DNA sequence: TGTGCCAGCAGTGAACTGGGGGACCAAGAGACCCAGTACTTC.

The chain joins TRBV2 to TRBJ1-1, with D maybe TRBD1 (6 bases). The CDR3 has 17 amino acids. Trimming removed 6 bases at V and 3 bases at J, with 23 bases between. The germline gives CDR1 SNHLY, CDR2 FYNNEI. The CDR3 is CASRGHPLPGRDTEAFF. CDR3 coding DNA: TGTGCCAGCAGGGGACATCCACTCCCGGGTAGGGACACTGAAGCTTTCTTT.

V gene TRBV19 combines with J gene TRBJ1-5, with D possibly matching TRBD1 (5 bases). With 3 bases removed from V and 0 bases from J, the gap between germline ends came to 27 bases. Germline V gives CDR1 LNHDA, CDR2 SQIVND (reference sequence). This CDR3 has 21 amino acids. This chain's CDR3 is CASSIDSGAPRARLSNQPQHF. In DNA, the CDR3 is TGTGCCAGTAGTATTGATAGTGGGGCCCCTCGGGCCCGGCTTAGCAATCAGCCCCAGCATTTT.

The V and J genes are TRBV6-2 or TRBV6-3 and TRBJ2-7; 12 nucleotides align to TRBD2. The V gene's germline CDR1 is MNHEY and CDR2 SVGEGT. This CDR3 has 15 residues. The ends lost 4 bases at V and 3 bases at J; junction bases unmatched: 4. The CDR3 region is CASSFLAGGRYEQYF. The CDR3 DNA is TGTGCCAGCAGTTTTCTAGCGGGGGGGCGCTACGAGCAGTACTTC.

The CDR3 nucleotides read TGCGCCAGCAGCTACGGAGACGACAGGGCTTACACTGAAGCTTTCTTT. Translation: CASSYGDDRAYTEAFF. The genes are TRBV5-1 and TRBJ1-1; 7 bases align to TRBD1. Germline loops: CDR1 SGHRS, CDR2 YFSETQ. This CDR3 spans 16 amino acids. The junction had 11 bases not matched to a gene; V was cut back by 3 bases and J by 3 bases. The complete variable domain, with remaining parts taken from reference TRBV5-1 and TRBJ1-1, reads KAGVTQTPRYLIKTRGQQVTLSCSPISGHRSVSWYQQTPGQGLQFLFEYFSETQRNKGNFPGRFSGRQFSNSRSEMNVSTLELGDSALYLCASSYGDDRAYTEAFFGQGTRLTVV.

This chain links TRBV18 with TRBJ1-5; D is ambiguous. V lost 2 bases, J lost 4 bases, and 12 bases lay in between. The CDR3 runs to 15 residues. Looked up from germline, CDR1 is KGHSH and CDR2 is LQKENI. CDR3 sequence reads: CASSPGDVPNQPQHF. DNA for the CDR3: TGTGCCAGCTCACCAGGAGATGTCCCTAATCAGCCCCAGCATTTT.

The CDR3 bases are TGTGCCAGCAGCTTGTCTCGGGGTTCGCTCGAGAATCAGCCCCAGCATTTT. Its translation is CASSLSRGSLENQPQHF. This chain uses TRBV5-8 with TRBJ1-5; D is ambiguous. The V gene's germline CDR1 is SGHTS and CDR2 YDEGEE. The germline V and J ends were trimmed by 1 base and 4 bases, with 18 bases remaining between them. CDR3 length: 17 amino acids.

This chain links TRBV9 with TRBJ1-1, with unresolved D. The length of the CDR3 is 15 residues. Germline V gene sequence: CDR1 SGDLS, CDR2 YYNGEE. V shed 0 bases and J shed 0 bases, with 9 bases lying between them. CDR3 residues: CASSVVTAVNTEAFF. The DNA of the CDR3 is TGTGCCAGCAGCGTAGTCACAGCCGTGAACACTGAAGCTTTCTTT.

This chain joins TRBV5-1 and TRBJ1-4, with D maybe TRBD1 (5 bases). V gave up 2 bases and J gave up 0 bases, with 11 bases separating them. There are 16 residues in the CDR3. The V gene's germline CDR1 is SGHRS and CDR2 YFSETQ. The CDR3 loop is CASSFETGSTNEKLFF. As DNA, the CDR3 is TGCGCCAGCAGCTTCGAAACAGGTTCAACTAATGAAAAACTGTTTTTT. Variable domain in full (rest from reference TRBV5-1 and TRBJ1-4): KAGVTQTPRYLIKTRGQQVTLSCSPISGHRSVSWYQQTPGQGLQFLFEYFSETQRNKGNFPGRFSGRQFSNSRSEMNVSTLELGDSALYLCASSFETGSTNEKLFFGSGTQLSVL.

To note about this clone: This same CDR3 is encoded by further DNA sequences in the sample. The chain has TRBV7-9 and TRBJ2-5; TRBD1 matches at 7 bases. The CDR3 contains 14 residues. Germline V CDR1 and CDR2: SEHNR, FQNEAQ (reference sequence). The junction had 0 bases not matched to a gene; V was cut back by 1 base and J by 1 base. CDR3 loop: CASSLGQGQETQYF. CDR3 coding DNA: TGTGCCAGCAGCTTAGGACAGGGCCAAGAGACCCAGTACTTC. Full variable domain (remainder filled in from reference TRBV7-9 and TRBJ2-5): DTGVSQNPRHKITKRGQNVTFRCDPISEHNRLYWYRQTLGQGPEFLTYFQNEAQLEKSRLLSDRFSAERPKGSFSTLEIQRTEQGDSAMYLCASSLGQGQETQYFGPGTRLLVL.

This chain uses TRBV6-2 or TRBV6-3 with TRBJ1-2, with a tentative D call TRBD1 (5 bases). Trimming pared 2 bases from V and 4 bases from J, leaving 11 bases between. CDR3 length: 14 residues. Germline CDR1 MNHEY, CDR2 SVGEGT. CDR3 nucleotides: TGTGCCAGCAGTTACCCCGGGACTCTCTATGGCTACACCTTC. It specifies CASSYPGTLYGYTF.

As DNA, the CDR3 is TGTGCCAGCAGCCCGAAGGCTAGCGGGGGTCCCAATGAGCAGTTCTTC. Its translation is CASSPKASGGPNEQFF. J is TRBJ2-1 and V is TRBV4-2, with 10 bases aligning to TRBD2. Per the germline V gene, CDR1 is LGHNA and CDR2 is YNFKEQ. The trim removed 4 bases at V and 6 bases at J, leaving 9 bases unmatched. CDR3 length: 16 amino acids.